This TCR beta chain derives from a study of cytomegalovirus exposure and HLA in healthy donors. Study-wide results and caveats: Trimming of TCR beta V- and J-genes showed a link, identified in a later analysis, to a missense DCLRE1C variant. A later analysis, which compared TCR beta chains of equal frequency, found the HLA-associated ones more clonally expanded.

The CDR3 is 19 amino acids. Germline trimming cut 0 bases from V and 2 bases from J; bases unmatched to any gene: 10. Germline V gene lookup returns CDR1 KGHSH and CDR2 LQKENI. Primers for the PCR totalled 60 Vbeta and 13 Jbeta. Using immunoSEQ multiplex PCR, the repertoire was profiled, and TCRdb retains in-frame clones only, with some absent. The data hold some 120,000 clones, with 82% observed a single time. With respect to this clone: As yet, its antigen is unknown.

The rearrangement joins TRBV18 to TRBJ2-6; 7 bases align to TRBD1. This clonotype originated in a woman aged 18-29 years in good health and CMV-seronegative. Sequencing was done on a sample of PBMCs. The CDR3 nucleotides read TGTGCCAGCTCACCACCGCGACAGGGTAAGGGAGCTGGGGCCAACGTCCTGACTTTC. Protein: CASSPPRQGKGAGANVLTF.